This entry features one T cell receptor beta chain sequence. Germline CDR1 SEHNR, CDR2 FQNEAQ (reference sequence). The CDR3 contains 12 residues. V was trimmed by 3 bases and J by 11 bases, leaving 13 bases between them. Sequencing used immunoSEQ multiplex PCR; TCRdb keeps in-frame clones, though not all of them. The table shows over 650,000 clones, with more than 75% occurring only once. This record belongs to a study of shared T cell receptors in the human thymus. These same records also appear under a second study, on human thymus T cells. That report notes: Healthy Finnish infants undergoing corrective surgery for congenital heart defects were the donors. Resections that were taken during corrective heart surgery supplied the thymus tissue. Thymic as well as blood repertoires seemed to favor certain V and J genes unevenly.

The TCR comes from a boy younger than two with a congenital heart defect. Sequenced material: thymocytes. The V gene is TRBV7-9, the J gene TRBJ1-1; perhaps TRBD1 as D (5 bases). In DNA, the CDR3 is TGTGCCAGCAGCTTTCGACAGATGGAGGCTTTCTTT. It translates to CASSFRQMEAFF.